These T cell receptor beta chains were read from a single sample in a study of vaccination and CD4 T cells after COVID-19. For these receptors, no antigen is known. TCRdb fed the PCR reads into MiXCR, producing one record per CDR3 protein. The table lists more than 15,000 distinct CDR3 sequences, less than 55% of them singletons, with approximately 15% in the top ten. The sequenced material came from cultured CD4+ T cells from blood. The origin of the receptors is a human donor with COVID-19. CDR3s include the opening cysteine and the closing phenylalanine or tryptophan. A D gene is named only where the DNA matches it firmly. The size of a clone is reported for some rows only, either as once, few or many, or as a class for expanded clones.

d_gene: NA; v_gene: TRBV24-1; len: 14; j_gene: TRBJ2-3; abundance: few; CDR3aa: CATSGGGLADTQYF; CDR3nt: TGTGCCACCAGTGGCGGGGGCCTCGCAGATACGCAGTATTTT
d_gene: NA; v_gene: TRBV20-1; len: 12; j_gene: TRBJ2-7; abundance: once; CDR3aa: CSARQGVYEQYF; CDR3nt: TGCAGTGCGCGGCAGGGTGTCTACGAGCAGTACTTC
d_gene: TRBD1; v_gene: TRBV6-1; len: 12; j_gene: TRBJ1-4; abundance: NA; CDR3aa: CASRTRQGILFF; CDR3nt: TGTGCCAGCAGGACCAGACAGGGAATACTGTTTTTT
d_gene: TRBD2; v_gene: TRBV6-1; len: 15; j_gene: TRBJ2-3; abundance: NA; CDR3aa: CASSDKGRGEDTQYF; CDR3nt: TGTGCCAGCAGTGATAAGGGGAGGGGTGAAGATACGCAGTATTTT
d_gene: TRBD2; v_gene: TRBV5-4; len: 15; j_gene: TRBJ2-3; abundance: NA; CDR3aa: CASSLLAGGIDTQYF; CDR3nt: TGTGCCAGCAGCTTGCTAGCGGGGGGTATAGATACGCAGTATTTT
d_gene: NA; v_gene: TRBV30; len: 12; j_gene: TRBJ2-1; abundance: NA; CDR3aa: CAWSARSSEQFF; CDR3nt: TGTGCCTGGAGTGCGAGGTCAAGTGAGCAGTTCTTC
d_gene: NA; v_gene: TRBV11-2; len: 12; j_gene: TRBJ1-2; abundance: NA; CDR3aa: CASSSSVYGYTF; CDR3nt: TGTGCCAGCAGCTCGTCGGTCTATGGCTACACCTTC
d_gene: NA; v_gene: TRBV11-3; len: 13; j_gene: TRBJ2-7; abundance: NA; CDR3aa: CASSLGGSYEQYF; CDR3nt: TGTGCCAGCAGCTTGGGGGGATCCTACGAGCAGTACTTC
d_gene: NA; v_gene: TRBV20-1; len: 11; j_gene: TRBJ1-1; abundance: few; CDR3aa: CSASQETEAFF; CDR3nt: TGCAGTGCTAGTCAGGAGACTGAAGCTTTCTTT
d_gene: NA; v_gene: TRBV30; len: 13; j_gene: TRBJ2-5; abundance: NA; CDR3aa: CAWSVQGVGTQYF; CDR3nt: TGTGCCTGGAGTGTGCAGGGCGTGGGGACCCAGTACTTC